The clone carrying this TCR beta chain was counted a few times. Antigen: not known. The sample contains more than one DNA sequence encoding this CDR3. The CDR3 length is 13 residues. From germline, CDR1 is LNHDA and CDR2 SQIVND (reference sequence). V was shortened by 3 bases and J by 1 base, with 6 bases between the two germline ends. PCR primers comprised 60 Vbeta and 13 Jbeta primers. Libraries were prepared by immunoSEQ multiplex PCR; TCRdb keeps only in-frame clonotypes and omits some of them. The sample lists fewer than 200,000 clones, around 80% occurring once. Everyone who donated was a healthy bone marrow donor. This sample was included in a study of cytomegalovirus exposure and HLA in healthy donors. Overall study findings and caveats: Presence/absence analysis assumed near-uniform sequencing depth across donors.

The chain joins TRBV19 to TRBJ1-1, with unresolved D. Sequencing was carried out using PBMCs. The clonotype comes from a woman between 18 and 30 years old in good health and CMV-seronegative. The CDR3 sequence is CASSIRGNTEAFF. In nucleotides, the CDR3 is TGTGCCAGTAGTATCCGGGGGAACACTGAAGCTTTCTTT. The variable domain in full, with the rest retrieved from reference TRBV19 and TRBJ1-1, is DGGITQSPKYLFRKEGQNVTLSCEQNLNHDAMYWYRQDPGQGLRLIYYSQIVNDFQKGDIAEGYSVSREKKESFPLTVTSAQKNPTAFYLCASSIRGNTEAFFGQGTRLTVV.